The rows below give T cell receptor beta chains drawn from one sample of a study of T cells in placental villitis. This table comes from immunoSEQ multiplex PCR, and its TCRdb copy is limited to in-frame clones, with some not included. Of approximately 160 clones in the sample, just over 95% were seen once. The sequenced sample consisted of placental tissue containing maternal and fetal cells. The source of these receptors is a human donor in good health; the placental T cells may come from both mother and fetus. CDR3s include the opening cysteine and the closing phenylalanine or tryptophan. The D gene is left open where the match is weak. Clone size is shown for a subset of rows, as once, few, many or a class of expanded clone.

CASSRSGQGSYEQYF | TGTGCCAGTAGTAGATCGGGACAGGGATCCTACGAGCAGTACTTC | TRBJ2-7 | - | TRBV19 | TRBD1
CASSLAQGAQETQYF | TGTGCCAGCAGCTTAGCGCAGGGGGCGCAAGAGACCCAGTACTTC | TRBJ2-5 | once | TRBV7-2 | TRBD1
CASSLSLNGANVLTF | TGTGCCAGCAGTTTATCGTTAAATGGGGCCAACGTCCTGACTTTC | TRBJ2-6 | - | TRBV27 | -
CASSLISGGSYEQYF | TGCGCCAGCAGCTTGATTAGCGGGGGCTCCTACGAGCAGTACTTC | TRBJ2-7 | - | TRBV5-1 | TRBD2
CASSVAGSTDTQYF | TGTGCCAGCAGCGTAGCCGGGAGCACAGATACGCAGTATTTT | TRBJ2-3 | - | TRBV9 | -
CASSYHPRTGIYGYTF | TGTGCCAGCAGTTACCACCCCAGGACAGGGATCTATGGCTACACCTTC | TRBJ1-2 | - | TRBV6-5 | TRBD1
CASSYPRGSQPQHF | TGTGCCAGCAGCTACCCCAGGGGATCTCAGCCCCAGCATTTT | TRBJ1-5 | - | TRBV7-3 | -
CASSSYSNLQSRANVLTF | TGTGCCAGCAGCAGTTATAGTAATCTACAAAGTCGGGCCAACGTCCTGACTTTC | TRBJ2-6 | - | TRBV14 | -
CASSANQGGLTDTQYF | TGTGCCAGCTCAGCCAACCAAGGGGGACTCACAGATACGCAGTATTTT | TRBJ2-3 | - | TRBV18 | -
CASSIGQGNEQFF | TGTGCCAGTAGTATAGGACAGGGGAATGAGCAGTTCTTC | TRBJ2-1 | once | TRBV19 | TRBD1
CASSWCRYHGTYGYTF | TGTGCCAGCAGCTGGTGTAGATACCATGGGACCTATGGCTACACCTTC | TRBJ1-2 | once | TRBV7-9 | -
CASSLNRPGRSYEQYF | TGTGCCAGCAGCTTGAACCGGCCAGGGAGGTCCTACGAGCAGTACTTC | TRBJ2-7 | - | TRBV5-5 | -
CASKQTSGGTDTQYF | TGTGCCAGCAAACAGACTAGCGGGGGAACAGATACGCAGTATTTT | TRBJ2-3 | - | TRBV28 | TRBD2
CASSLGSDTQYF | TGCGCCAGCAGCTTGGGCTCAGATACGCAGTATTTT | TRBJ2-3 | - | TRBV5-1 | -
CAWSVGQGAVQPQHF | TGTGCCTGGAGTGTTGGCCAGGGGGCGGTTCAGCCCCAGCATTTT | TRBJ1-5 | - | TRBV30 | TRBD1
CASSGQGYSNQPQHF | TGTGCCAGCAGTGGACAGGGGTATAGCAATCAGCCCCAGCATTTT | TRBJ1-5 | - | TRBV2 | TRBD1
CASSIGTNQPQHF | TGTGCCAGTAGTATTGGGACAAATCAGCCCCAGCATTTT | TRBJ1-5 | - | TRBV19 | -
CSARAGDAGANVLTF | TGCAGCGCCCGGGCGGGTGACGCTGGGGCCAACGTCCTGACTTTC | TRBJ2-6 | - | TRBV29-1 | -
CASSRKTSGEGNEQFF | TGCGCCAGCAGCCGCAAGACTAGCGGGGAGGGCAATGAGCAGTTCTTC | TRBJ2-1 | once | TRBV4-3 | TRBD2
CASSQASGKETQYF | TGTGCCAGCAGCCAAGCTAGCGGGAAAGAGACCCAGTACTTC | TRBJ2-5 | - | TRBV3-1/TRBV3-2 | TRBD2
CASRVGTGGMNTEAFF | TGCGCCAGCAGGGTAGGGACAGGGGGAATGAACACTGAAGCTTTCTTT | TRBJ1-1 | - | TRBV5-1 | TRBD1
CASSYRATNEKLFF | TGTGCCAGCAGTTACAGGGCAACTAATGAAAAACTGTTTTTT | TRBJ1-4 | - | TRBV6-5 | -
CAIRVLAGQETQYF | TGTGCCATCAGGGTGCTAGCCGGCCAAGAGACCCAGTACTTC | TRBJ2-5 | - | TRBV10-3 | -
CASRRGSYNEQFF | TGTGCCAGTCGGAGGGGCTCCTACAATGAGCAGTTCTTC | TRBJ2-1 | - | TRBV19 | -
CASSPYHVGELFF | TGTGCCAGTAGTCCCTATCACGTCGGGGAGCTGTTTTTT | TRBJ2-2 | - | TRBV19 | -
CASSFLSGGLNEQFF | TGTGCCAGCAGTTTCCTTAGCGGGGGCCTCAATGAGCAGTTCTTC | TRBJ2-1 | - | TRBV2 | TRBD2
CASSHPQGLKQYF | TGTGCCAGCAGCCACCCACAGGGGCTCAAGCAGTACTTC | TRBJ2-7 | - | TRBV3-1/TRBV3-2 | TRBD1
CASSSSYGGPFYEQYF | TGTGCCAGCAGTTCGTCGTACGGGGGGCCATTCTACGAGCAGTACTTC | TRBJ2-7 | - | TRBV28 | -
CASSLVGGTDTQYF | TGTGCCAGCAGTTTAGTTGGGGGCACAGATACGCAGTATTTT | TRBJ2-3 | - | TRBV27 | -
CAISETGYNEQFF | TGTGCCATCAGTGAGACAGGGTACAATGAGCAGTTCTTC | TRBJ2-1 | - | TRBV10-3 | -
CASSPVLADINIQYF | TGCGCCAGCAGCCCGGTACTAGCGGATATAAACATTCAGTACTTC | TRBJ2-4 | - | TRBV4-1 | TRBD2
CASSRSHRDRNYGYTF | TGTGCCAGCAGCCGATCCCACCGGGACAGGAACTATGGCTACACCTTC | TRBJ1-2 | - | TRBV4-2 | TRBD1
CASSPETGGGTQYF | TGTGCCAGCAGCCCCGAGACAGGGGGCGGGACCCAGTACTTC | TRBJ2-5 | once | TRBV9 | TRBD1
CASSPTEAFF | TGTGCCAGCAGTCCCACTGAAGCTTTCTTT | TRBJ1-1 | once | TRBV6-7 | -
CASSVAGGSYNEQFF | TGTGCCAGCAGCGTAGCGGGGGGCTCCTACAATGAGCAGTTCTTC | TRBJ2-1 | - | TRBV9 | TRBD2
CASSYGRTSLYEQYF | TGTGCCAGCAGTTACGGGAGGACTAGCCTCTACGAGCAGTACTTC | TRBJ2-7 | - | TRBV6-2/TRBV6-3 | TRBD2
CASSSSGTGHEKLFF | TGTGCCAGCAGCTCGTCAGGGACAGGACATGAAAAACTGTTTTTT | TRBJ1-4 | - | TRBV7-9 | TRBD1
CASSQDRLRPLLNTEAFF | TGTGCCAGCAGCCAAGATCGCCTACGTCCTCTTCTTAACACTGAAGCTTTCTTT | TRBJ1-1 | - | TRBV4-2 | -
CASSPPGRVDGYTF | TGTGCCAGCAGCCCCCCTGGAAGGGTAGACGGCTACACCTTC | TRBJ1-2 | - | TRBV16 | -
CASSLRLAGGLKDTQYF | TGTGCCAGCAGCTTACGACTAGCGGGGGGGCTTAAAGATACGCAGTATTTT | TRBJ2-3 | - | TRBV9 | TRBD2
CASSWTGGTDTQYF | TGTGCCAGCAGCTGGACAGGGGGCACAGATACGCAGTATTTT | TRBJ2-3 | - | TRBV7-9 | TRBD1
CARRQGHTDTQYF | TGTGCCAGACGACAGGGGCACACAGATACGCAGTATTTT | TRBJ2-3 | - | TRBV5-6 | TRBD1